This TCR beta chain comes out of a study of T cell responses to AZD1222 COVID-19 vaccine. Study-wide results and caveats: Donors were chiefly white British, with a greater number of females, and clonal diversity was perhaps underestimated.

The CDR3 extends over 17 amino acids. Germline lookup yields CDR1 SEHNR and CDR2 FQNEAQ (reference sequence). V lost 1 base, J lost 5 bases, and 12 bases stayed unmatched. Comment on this clone: The antigen is unknown.

The data were produced by immunoSEQ multiplex PCR, yet TCRdb's version contains in-frame clones alone and is incomplete. The sample carries around 95,000 clones, approximately 91% recorded once. This clonotype was sampled from an adult in good health. The sequenced sample was peripheral blood, obtained on day 0 of AZD1222 vaccination. V is TRBV7-9 and J is TRBJ2-7, with TRBD2 identical over 9 bases. In DNA, the CDR3 is TGTGCCAGCAGCTTAGGTGCCGCGGGAGGGGCTTTGAACGAGCAGTACTTC. This translates into CASSLGAAGGALNEQYF.